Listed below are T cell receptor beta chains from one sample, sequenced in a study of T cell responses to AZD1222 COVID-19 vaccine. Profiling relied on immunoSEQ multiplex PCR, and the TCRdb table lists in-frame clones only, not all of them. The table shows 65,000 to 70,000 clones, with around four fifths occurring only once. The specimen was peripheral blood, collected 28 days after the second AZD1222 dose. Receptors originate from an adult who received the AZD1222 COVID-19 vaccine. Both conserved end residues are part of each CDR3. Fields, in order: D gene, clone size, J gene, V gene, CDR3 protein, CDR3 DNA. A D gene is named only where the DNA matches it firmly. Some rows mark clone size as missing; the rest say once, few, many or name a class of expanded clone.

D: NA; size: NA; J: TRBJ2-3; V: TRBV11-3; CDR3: CASSLGRSSDTQYF; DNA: TGTGCCAGCAGCTTAGGCCGAAGTTCAGATACGCAGTATTTT
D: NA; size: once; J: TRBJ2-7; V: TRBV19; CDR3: CASSIQESSYEQYF; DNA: TGTGCCAGTAGTATCCAGGAGAGCTCCTACGAGCAGTACTTC
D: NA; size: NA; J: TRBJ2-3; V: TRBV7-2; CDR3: CASSLVARSGATDTQYF; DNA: TGTGCCAGCAGCTTAGTTGCGAGGTCGGGGGCCACAGATACGCAGTATTTT
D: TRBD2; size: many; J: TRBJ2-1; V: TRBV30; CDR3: CAWRLSGGGNEQFF; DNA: TGTGCCTGGCGGCTTTCGGGGGGGGGAAATGAGCAGTTCTTC
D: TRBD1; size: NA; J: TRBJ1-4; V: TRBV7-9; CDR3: CASSLSWDSQKLFF; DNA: TGTGCCAGCAGCTTATCCTGGGACAGCCAAAAACTGTTTTTT
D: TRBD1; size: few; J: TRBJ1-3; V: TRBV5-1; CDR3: CASSFSTGASGNTIYF; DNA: TGCGCCAGCAGCTTTTCAACAGGGGCCTCTGGAAACACCATATATTTT
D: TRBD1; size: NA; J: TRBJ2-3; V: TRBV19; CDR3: CASSLTGGTDTQYF; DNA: TGTGCCAGTAGTCTGACAGGGGGCACAGATACGCAGTATTTT
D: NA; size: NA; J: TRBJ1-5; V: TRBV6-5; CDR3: CASRTGSNQPQHF; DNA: TGTGCCAGCAGGACAGGTAGCAATCAGCCCCAGCATTTT
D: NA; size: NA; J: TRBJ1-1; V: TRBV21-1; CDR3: CASSSTGQGYTEAFF; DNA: TGTGCCAGCAGCTCCACGGGACAGGGGTACACTGAAGCTTTCTTT
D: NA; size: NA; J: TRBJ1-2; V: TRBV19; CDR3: CASSIAGGVGYTF; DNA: TGTGCCAGTAGTATCGCGGGCGGAGTTGGCTACACCTTC
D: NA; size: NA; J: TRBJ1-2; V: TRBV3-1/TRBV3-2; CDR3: CASGVGYTF; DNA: TGTGCCAGCGGTGTTGGCTACACCTTC
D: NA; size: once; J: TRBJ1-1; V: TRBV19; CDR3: CASTPGGGNTEAFF; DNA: TGTGCCAGTACCCCGGGCGGGGGCAACACTGAAGCTTTCTTT
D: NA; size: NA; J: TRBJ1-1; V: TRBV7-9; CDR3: CASSSLDRRPEAFF; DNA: TGTGCCAGCAGCAGTTTGGATCGGCGCCCTGAAGCTTTCTTT
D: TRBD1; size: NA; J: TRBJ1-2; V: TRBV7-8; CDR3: CASSLGGTGNGYTF; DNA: TGTGCCAGCAGCTTAGGGGGGACAGGGAATGGCTACACCTTC
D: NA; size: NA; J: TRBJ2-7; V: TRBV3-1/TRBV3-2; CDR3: CASSQGDTGWGAEYEQYF; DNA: TGTGCCAGCAGCCAAGGGGACACCGGTTGGGGGGCCGAATACGAGCAGTACTTC
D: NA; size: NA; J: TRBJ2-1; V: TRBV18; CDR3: CASSPTGEQFF; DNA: TGTGCCAGCTCACCAACTGGTGAGCAGTTCTTC
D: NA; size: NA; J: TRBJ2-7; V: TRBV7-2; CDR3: CASSSRLPPDEQYF; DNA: TGTGCCAGCAGCTCCCGACTACCTCCGGACGAGCAGTACTTC
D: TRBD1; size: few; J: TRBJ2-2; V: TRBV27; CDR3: CASSLSSIRRGPANTGELFF; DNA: TGTGCCAGCAGTTTATCTTCCATACGCAGGGGGCCAGCGAACACCGGGGAGCTGTTTTTT
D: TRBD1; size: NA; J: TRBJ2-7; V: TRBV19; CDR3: CASRDSDRRYEQYF; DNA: TGTGCCAGTAGGGATTCGGACAGGAGGTACGAGCAGTACTTC
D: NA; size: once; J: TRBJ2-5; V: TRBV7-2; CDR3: CASSLVGGSGTQYF; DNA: TGTGCCAGCAGCTTAGTTGGGGGCTCGGGGACCCAGTACTTC
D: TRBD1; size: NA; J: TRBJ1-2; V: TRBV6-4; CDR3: CASSEGGDSVIYTF; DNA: TGTGCCAGCAGCGAGGGTGGGGACAGTGTCATCTACACCTTC
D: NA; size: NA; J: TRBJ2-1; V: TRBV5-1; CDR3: CASSPGEGQTSYNEQFF; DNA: TGCGCCAGCAGCCCCGGTGAGGGGCAAACCTCCTACAATGAGCAGTTCTTC
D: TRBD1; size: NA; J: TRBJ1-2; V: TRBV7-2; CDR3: CASSPPGQGYGYTF; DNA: TGTGCCAGCAGCCCTCCGGGACAGGGCTATGGCTACACCTTC
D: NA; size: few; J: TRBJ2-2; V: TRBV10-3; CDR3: CAISAGADTGELFF; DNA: TGTGCCATCAGTGCTGGGGCGGACACCGGGGAGCTGTTTTTT
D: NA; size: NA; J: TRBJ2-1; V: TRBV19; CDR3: CASSIRLNSYNEQFF; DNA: TGTGCCAGTAGTATCCGTCTCAACTCCTACAATGAGCAGTTCTTC
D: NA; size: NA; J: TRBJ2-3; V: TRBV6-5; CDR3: CASTTGDSRGTQYF; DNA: TGTGCCAGCACCACGGGGGACTCCCGGGGTACGCAGTATTTT
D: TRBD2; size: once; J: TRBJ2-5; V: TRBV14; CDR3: CASSVGGDQETQYF; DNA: TGTGCCAGCAGTGTCGGGGGGGATCAAGAGACCCAGTACTTC
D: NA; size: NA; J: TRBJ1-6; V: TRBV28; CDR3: CASSLPGLHSPLHF; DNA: TGTGCCAGCAGCCTACCAGGGCTCCATTCACCCCTCCACTTT
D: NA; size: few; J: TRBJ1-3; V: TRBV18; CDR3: CASSPNSNTIYF; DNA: TGTGCCAGCTCACCAAACTCAAACACCATATATTTT
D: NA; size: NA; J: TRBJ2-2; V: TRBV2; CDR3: CASSIRTGHTGELFF; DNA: TGTGCCAGCAGTATTCGGACGGGTCACACCGGGGAGCTGTTTTTT
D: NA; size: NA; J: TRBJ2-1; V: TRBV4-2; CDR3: CASSQDPSESLYNEQFF; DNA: TGTGCCAGCAGCCAAGATCCAAGCGAATCTCTGTACAATGAGCAGTTCTTC
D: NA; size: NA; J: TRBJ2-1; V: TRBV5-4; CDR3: CASSLETGGEQFF; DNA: TGTGCCAGCAGCTTGGAAACCGGAGGGGAGCAGTTCTTC
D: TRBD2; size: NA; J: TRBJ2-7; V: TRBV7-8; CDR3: CASSTERGLAGRTSYEQYF; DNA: TGTGCCAGCAGCACGGAGAGGGGGCTAGCGGGACGTACGTCCTACGAGCAGTACTTC
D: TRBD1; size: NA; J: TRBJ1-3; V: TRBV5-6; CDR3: CASSRDRGWNTIYF; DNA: TGTGCCAGCAGCAGAGACAGGGGGTGGAACACCATATATTTT
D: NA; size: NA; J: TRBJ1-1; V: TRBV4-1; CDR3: CASSLLTGVITEAFF; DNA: TGCGCCAGCAGCCTTCTCACCGGGGTAATCACTGAAGCTTTCTTT
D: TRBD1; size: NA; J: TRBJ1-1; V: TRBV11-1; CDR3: CAFGQGGQAFF; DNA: TGTGCTTTCGGACAGGGGGGACAAGCTTTCTTT
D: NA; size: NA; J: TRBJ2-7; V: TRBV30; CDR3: CAWSLALSSYEQYF; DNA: TGTGCCTGGAGTCTCGCTCTCAGCTCCTACGAGCAGTACTTC
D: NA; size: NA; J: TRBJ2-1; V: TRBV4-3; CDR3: CASSQTIDSIVYEQFF; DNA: TGCGCCAGCAGCCAAACAATTGACAGTATAGTCTATGAGCAGTTCTTC
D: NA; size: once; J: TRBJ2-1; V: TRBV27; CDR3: CASSLLGGGRNNEQFF; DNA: TGTGCCAGCAGTTTATTGGGCGGGGGCCGTAACAATGAGCAGTTCTTC
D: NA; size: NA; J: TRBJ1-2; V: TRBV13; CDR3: CASSLRGGYTF; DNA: TGTGCCAGCAGCTTAAGAGGGGGCTACACCTTC
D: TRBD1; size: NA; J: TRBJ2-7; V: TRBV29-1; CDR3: CSALIQEGATYEQYF; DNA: TGCAGCGCCCTCATTCAAGAGGGGGCCACCTACGAGCAGTACTTC
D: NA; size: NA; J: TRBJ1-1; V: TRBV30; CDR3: CAWSVGGEAEAFF; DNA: TGTGCCTGGAGTGTAGGAGGGGAGGCTGAAGCTTTCTTT
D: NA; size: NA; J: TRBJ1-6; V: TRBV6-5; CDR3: CASSSLGQMNNSPLHF; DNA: TGTGCCAGCAGTTCGCTTGGACAGATGAATAATTCACCCCTCCACTTT
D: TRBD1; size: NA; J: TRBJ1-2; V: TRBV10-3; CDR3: CAIRQTGGAVSNYGYTF; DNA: TGTGCCATCAGGCAGACAGGGGGCGCCGTATCTAACTATGGCTACACCTTC
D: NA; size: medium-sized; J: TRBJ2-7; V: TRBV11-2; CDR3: CASSLGLDVGPYEQYF; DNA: TGTGCCAGCAGCTTAGGCTTGGACGTAGGCCCCTACGAGCAGTACTTC
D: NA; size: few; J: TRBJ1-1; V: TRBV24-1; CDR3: CATSDSLNTEAFF; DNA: TGTGCCACCAGTGATTCTCTGAACACTGAAGCTTTCTTT
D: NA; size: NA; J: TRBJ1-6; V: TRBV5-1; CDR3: CASSLGRQGNSPLHF; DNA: TGCGCCAGCAGCTTGGGTCGGCAGGGTAACTCACCCCTCCACTTT
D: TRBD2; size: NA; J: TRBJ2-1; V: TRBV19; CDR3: CASSGTSGGTEQFF; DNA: TGTGCCAGTAGTGGCACTAGCGGGGGGACTGAGCAGTTCTTC
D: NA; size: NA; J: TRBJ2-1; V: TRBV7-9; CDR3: CASSPPGFHYNEQFF; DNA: TGTGCCAGCAGCCCCCCCGGATTCCACTACAATGAGCAGTTCTTC
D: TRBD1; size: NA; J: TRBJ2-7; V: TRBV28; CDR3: CASSLWDRGRGEQYF; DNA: TGTGCCAGCAGTCTATGGGACAGGGGGCGAGGAGAGCAGTACTTC